The clone carrying this TCR beta chain was observed a handful of times. The CDR3 loop spans 13 amino acids. Between the trimmed V and J ends, which lost 5 bases and 7 bases, there was a span of 13 bases. Per the germline V gene, CDR1 is SGHAT and CDR2 is FQNNGV. Data came from immunoSEQ multiplex PCR; TCRdb stores just in-frame clones and leaves some out. The sample has 270,000 or so clones; about 88% are singletons. The data originate from a study of blood T cell repertoires in COVID-19. About the study: There were acute and convalescent COVID-19 samples, and they came from the United States, Italy and Spain. T cells, B-cell-depleted T cells, or PBMCs provided the cDNA or gDNA that served as material.

The V and J genes are TRBV11-2 and TRBJ2-3; tentatively, D is TRBD2 (6 bases). The source of this sequence is a woman between 45 and 60 years old who had been exposed to COVID-19. The source material was PBMCs or T cells enriched from blood (not recorded which). Here the CDR3 reads CASSPPGEYTQYF. CDR3 bases: TGTGCCAGCAGCCCCCCGGGGGAGTATACGCAGTATTTT.